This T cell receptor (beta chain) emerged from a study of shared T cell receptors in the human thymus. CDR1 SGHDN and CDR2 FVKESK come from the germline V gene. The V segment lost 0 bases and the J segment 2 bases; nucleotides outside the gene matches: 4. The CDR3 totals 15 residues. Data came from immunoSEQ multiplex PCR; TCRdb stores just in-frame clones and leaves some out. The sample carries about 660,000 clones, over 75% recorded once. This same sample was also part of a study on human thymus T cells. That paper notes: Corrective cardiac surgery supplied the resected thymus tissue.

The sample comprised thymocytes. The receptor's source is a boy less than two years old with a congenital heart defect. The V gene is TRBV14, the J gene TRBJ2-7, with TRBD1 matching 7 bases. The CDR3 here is CASSQDLGTAYEQYF. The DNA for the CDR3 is TGTGCCAGCAGCCAAGATCTAGGGACAGCCTACGAGCAGTACTTC.